The T cell receptor beta chain described here comes from a study of CD8+CD57+ T cells in acquired aplastic anemia. Broader study findings: Researchers report that around 31 CD8+ CDR3 sequences appeared in both patients and controls.

Profiling of TCR beta VDJ combinations and CDR3 sequences used genomic DNA as template. TCRdb re-called the reads through MiXCR, storing one row per CDR3 protein. This table has around 190,000 distinct CDR3 sequences, around 60% appearing once. About this clonotype itself: The antigen remains undetermined.

With V trimmed by 6 bases and J by 2 bases, 8 bases remained unmatched. This CDR3 region has 14 residues. In germline, CDR1 is DFQATT, CDR2 SNEGSKA (reference sequence). Specimen: sorted CD4+, CD8+, or CD8+CD57+ T cells (not recorded which) from PBMCs. The sequence was collected from a human donor in good health. J is TRBJ1-1 and V is TRBV20-1; 8 nucleotides agree with TRBD1. The CDR3 DNA reads TGCAGTGCAAGTGCACAGGGGGGAAACACTGAAGCTTTCTTT. Its protein is CSASAQGGNTEAFF.